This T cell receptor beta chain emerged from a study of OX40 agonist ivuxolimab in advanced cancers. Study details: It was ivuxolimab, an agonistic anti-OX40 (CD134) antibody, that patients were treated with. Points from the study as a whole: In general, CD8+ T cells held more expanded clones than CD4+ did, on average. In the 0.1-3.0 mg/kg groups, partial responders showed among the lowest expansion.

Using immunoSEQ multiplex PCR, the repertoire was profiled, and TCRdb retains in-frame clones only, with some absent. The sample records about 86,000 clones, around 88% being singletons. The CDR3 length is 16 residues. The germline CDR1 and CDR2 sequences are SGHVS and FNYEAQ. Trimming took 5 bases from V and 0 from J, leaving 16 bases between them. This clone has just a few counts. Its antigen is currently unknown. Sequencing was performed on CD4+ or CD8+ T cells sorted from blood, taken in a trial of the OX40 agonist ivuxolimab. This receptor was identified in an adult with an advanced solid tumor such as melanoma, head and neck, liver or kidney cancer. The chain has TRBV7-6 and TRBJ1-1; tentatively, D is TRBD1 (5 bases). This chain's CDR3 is CASSTRPGTVNTEAFF. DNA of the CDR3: TGTGCCAGCAGCACCCGACCCGGGACGGTGAACACTGAAGCTTTCTTT.